These 9 T cell receptor beta chains originate from one sample sequenced in a study of blood T cell repertoires in COVID-19. The table came from immunoSEQ multiplex PCR; TCRdb's copy has only in-frame clones and leaves some out. The data hold about 130,000 clones, with around 85% observed a single time. The sequenced sample consisted of peripheral blood. Receptors originate from a woman over 75 with COVID-19, enrolled during active disease.

In this sample, this clone turned up once. J is TRBJ1-6 and V is TRBV6-5; 7 nucleotides align to TRBD1. This CDR3 comprises 12 residues. The V gene end was trimmed by 6 bases and the J gene end by 8 bases; junction bases not matched to a gene: 1. Germline loops: CDR1 MNHEY, CDR2 SVGAGI. The CDR3 protein is CASSRGDSPLHF. DNA of the CDR3: TGTGCCAGCAGCAGGGGGGATTCACCCCTCCACTTT.

This clone appeared a few times. The J gene is TRBJ1-2, the V gene TRBV7-8; no reliable D call. The CDR3 has 15 amino acids. Germline loops: CDR1 SGHVS, CDR2 FQNEAQ. Trimming removed 5 bases at V and 2 bases at J, with 15 bases between. The CDR3 region is CASSRGAALNYGYTF. The CDR3 coding sequence is TGTGCCAGCAGCCGAGGTGCGGCCTTAAACTATGGCTACACCTTC.

This clone was counted a few times. The rearrangement uses TRBV19 and TRBJ1-2, with D hard to call. The CDR3 is 13 residues long. Trimming left V 0 bases short and J 4 bases short, with 6 bases between. Germline values: CDR1 LNHDA, CDR2 SQIVND (reference sequence). The CDR3 here is CASSIDSVYGYTF. For the CDR3, the DNA is TGTGCCAGTAGTATAGATTCTGTCTATGGCTACACCTTC.

This chain uses TRBV11-2 with TRBJ2-1; 12 bases align to TRBD2. The junction had 3 bases not matched to a gene; V was cut back by 4 bases and J by 5 bases. CDR3 length: 15 amino acids. The germline CDR1 and CDR2 sequences are SGHAT and FQNNGV. Written as DNA, the CDR3 is TGTGCCAGCAGCTCGCGACTAGCGGGAGACAATGAGCAGTTCTTC. Translated: CASSSRLAGDNEQFF.

J is TRBJ2-1 and V is TRBV21-1; no DNA check was done on the table's D call, TRBD2. TRBV21-1 is a documented pseudogene. This CDR3 comprises 18 residues. The DNA for the CDR3 is TGTGCCAGCAGCCACGCCATTAGCGTCCTTGCCTCCTACAATGAGCAGTTCTTC. It encodes CASSHAISVLASYNEQFF.

In this sample, this clone turned up many times. The rearrangement joins TRBV3-1 (or the pseudogene TRBV3-2) to TRBJ1-1; maybe TRBD1 (6 bases). Trimming took off 4 bases at V and 8 bases at J, with 11 bases between the two ends. In germline, CDR1 is LGHDT, CDR2 YNNKEL (reference sequence). CDR3 length: 12 residues. The CDR3 nucleotides are TGTGCCAGCAGCCGGGTCGGGACAGAAGCTTTCTTT. Translation: CASSRVGTEAFF.

V usage is TRBV7-2 and J usage is TRBJ2-3; 9 bases line up with TRBD2. Trimming took 3 bases from V and 4 from J; bases not matched to a gene: 8. The CDR3 covers 16 residues. The V gene's germline CDR1 is SGHTA and CDR2 FQGNSA. In DNA, the CDR3 is TGTGCCAGCAGCTTTGCAGCGGGAGGAGGGGCAGATACGCAGTATTTT. This sequence encodes CASSFAAGGGADTQYF.

This chain joins TRBV25-1 and TRBJ1-2; D ambiguous. The CDR3 is 12 amino acids. Trimming shortened V by 3 bases and J by 8 bases, and 10 bases separated the two germline ends. Germline-derived CDR1 and CDR2 are MGHDK and SYGVNS. The CDR3 region has the DNA TGTGCCAGCAGTGAGTACGACTGGGGCTACACCTTC. Its translation is CASSEYDWGYTF.

This chain links TRBV7-9 with TRBJ2-5; D call uncertain. Trimming stripped 5 bases from V and 7 bases from J, with 11 bases between. This CDR3 has 12 residues. The germline V gene encodes CDR1 SEHNR and CDR2 FQNEAQ (reference sequence). The CDR3 sequence: CASSPSALTQYF. The CDR3 DNA reads as TGTGCCAGCAGCCCGTCAGCGTTGACCCAGTACTTC.